These 5 T cell receptor beta chains were all obtained from the same sample, sequenced in a study of blood T cells in healthy people across ages. Through a sample-barcoded 5' primer and a J-beta primer mix, a second PCR was run for 7 to 11 cycles. TCRdb passed the 5' RACE reads through MiXCR, listing each CDR3 protein once. Of about 780,000 distinct CDR3 sequences detected, 25% to 30% appear once; the ten largest clones hold about 3%. This sample also appeared in a second study, on T cells of mothers and their children.

Sequenced input: blood. All receptors come from a boy under 18 in good health.

This chain joins TRBV7-8 and TRBJ2-7, with D tentatively TRBD2 (6 bases). Matching the DNA end better, TRBJ2-5 makes the J call doubtful. Germline assignment: CDR1 SGHVS and CDR2 FQNEAQ. The CDR3 covers 14 residues. CDR3 sequence reads: CASSLPTSLETQYF. The CDR3 coding sequence is TGTGCCAGCAGCTTACCAACTAGCTTAGAGACCCAGTACTTC.

This clonotype has ten or more counts. In nucleotides, the CDR3 is TGTGCCAGCAGGGATTCCGAGGGCGAGCAGTACTTC. It translates to CASRDSEGEQYF. This chain uses TRBV25-1 with TRBJ2-1; possibly TRBD2 for D (5 bases). The tail of the sequence fits TRBJ2-7 better, so the J call may be wrong. This CDR3 contains 12 residues. Germline CDR1 reads MGHDK; CDR2 reads SYGVNS.

J is TRBJ2-2 and V is TRBV15; 7 bases are a match to TRBD2. This CDR3 is built from 15 residues. Germline CDR1 is LNHNV and CDR2 is YYDKDF (reference sequence). The V gene end was trimmed by 1 base and the J gene end by 4 bases; junction bases not matched to a gene: 3. The CDR3 reads CATSRASGPTGELFF. CDR3 nucleotide sequence: TGTGCCACCAGCAGAGCTAGCGGACCCACCGGGGAGCTGTTTTTT.

Only a few counts were recorded for this clonotype. This chain joins TRBV9 and TRBJ1-2, with 9 bases lining up with TRBD1. Germline loops: CDR1 SGDLS, CDR2 YYNGEE. V shed 4 bases and J 13 bases; nucleotides not matched to a gene: 14. This CDR3 spans 14 amino acids. The CDR3 spells CASSPQGQGTYPTF. CDR3 nucleotides: TGTGCCAGCAGCCCCCAGGGACAGGGCACGTATCCCACCTTC.

This chain uses TRBV11-2 with TRBJ2-3, with 8 nucleotides matching TRBD1. Germline values: CDR1 SGHAT, CDR2 FQNNGV. CDR3 length: 15 amino acids. Unmatched junction bases numbered 8, after V lost 5 bases and J lost 4 bases. DNA of the CDR3: TGTGCCAGCAGCCCGGGACAGGCAGGGGCAGATACGCAGTATTTT. Its translation is CASSPGQAGADTQYF.